Presented here are 31 T cell receptor beta chains from one specimen sequenced in a study of patients and donors after allogeneic stem cell transplantation. TCRdb reprocessed the RT-PCR reads with MiXCR, giving one entry per CDR3 protein. The sample includes 800,000 to 1,000,000 distinct CDR3 sequences, about a sixth of them seen just once. Sequencing used blood, either unsorted or a sorted T cell fraction (not recorded which). These receptors originate from a human donor who was either an allogeneic HSCT recipient or a stem cell or donor lymphocyte infusion donor (not recorded which). It is not recorded whose cells these are; they may come from a transplant donor.

The rearrangement uses TRBV24-1 and TRBJ2-3, with TRBD2 matching over 12 bases. Germline trimming cut 9 bases from V and 3 bases from J; bases unmatched to any gene: 9. The CDR3 consists of 16 residues. Looked up from germline, CDR1 is KGHDR and CDR2 is SFDVKD. CDR3 in DNA: TGTGCCACCGGAGCGGCTAGCGGGGGGGGGACAGATACGCAGTATTTT. Its translation is CATGAASGGGTDTQYF.

This chain joins TRBV5-1 and TRBJ2-3, with 7 bases that match TRBD2. Germline loops: CDR1 SGHRS, CDR2 YFSETQ. The CDR3 consists of 16 residues. With 6 bases clipped from V and 4 bases from J, the junction kept 14 bases outside the gene matches. The CDR3 region is CASTSDPGGYADTQYF. The DNA of the CDR3 is TGCGCCAGCACGTCAGACCCGGGGGGTTATGCAGATACGCAGTATTTT.

The rearrangement links TRBV12-5 to TRBJ1-4; D is undetermined. From germline, CDR1 is LGHNT and CDR2 FRNRAP. The length of the CDR3 is 17 residues. V was pared by 0 bases and J by 8 bases, with 19 bases between. The CDR3 coding sequence is TGTGCTAGTGGTTTGGTAGCGGTCGGGGTATGGAGGGAAAAACTGTTTTTT. This translates into CASGLVAVGVWREKLFF.

The V call is TRBV24-1, the J call TRBJ2-1, with 8 bases matching TRBD1. The germline V gene encodes CDR1 KGHDR and CDR2 SFDVKD. With 1 base clipped from V and 5 bases from J, the junction kept 3 bases outside the gene matches. The CDR3 extends over 15 amino acids. This CDR3 is CATSDFQGAHNEQFF. CDR3 coding DNA: TGTGCCACCAGTGATTTTCAGGGGGCTCACAATGAGCAGTTCTTC.

This clonotype was seen more than once but under ten times. The gene calls are TRBV9 and TRBJ1-1, with D perhaps TRBD1 (6 bases). Looked up from germline, CDR1 is SGDLS and CDR2 is YYNGEE. The CDR3 consists of 14 residues. V was cut by 3 bases and J by 10 bases, with 19 bases left in between. DNA for the CDR3: TGTGCCAGCAGCGCCGGGACACGGAACATAGGAGCTTTCTTT. Translated, it gives CASSAGTRNIGAFF.

This clonotype has a handful of counts. The chain joins TRBV9 to TRBJ2-7, with 9 nucleotides matching TRBD2. V lost 0 bases to trimming and J lost 0 bases; unmatched junction nucleotides: 4. This CDR3 comprises 16 residues. Germline assignment: CDR1 SGDLS and CDR2 YYNGEE. Here the CDR3 reads CASSVGASGDSYEQYF. CDR3 nucleotides: TGTGCCAGCAGCGTAGGCGCTAGCGGGGACTCCTACGAGCAGTACTTC.

This clonotype was detected a few times. V is TRBV29-1 and J is TRBJ1-1, with TRBD1 identical over 10 bases. After removal of 4 bases from V and 9 bases from J, the junction contained 14 bases not matched to a gene. The CDR3 spans 15 residues. Germline V CDR1 and CDR2: SQVTM, ANQGSEA. For the CDR3, the DNA is TGCAGCGTTGCGCCGGGACAGGGGTTTTACCTACAAGCTTTCTTT. Translation: CSVAPGQGFYLQAFF.

This clonotype showed up many times. The chain joins TRBV12-3 or TRBV12-4 to TRBJ2-6, with a tentative D call TRBD1 (5 bases). V shed 3 bases and J shed 0 bases, with 6 bases lying between them. This CDR3 spans 15 amino acids. CDR3 sequence reads: CASSFRDSGANVLTF. The CDR3 region has the DNA TGTGCCAGCAGTTTCAGGGACTCTGGGGCCAACGTCCTGACTTTC.

This clonotype has a handful of counts. V gene TRBV7-2 combines with J gene TRBJ2-2; 9 bases map to TRBD2. CDR1 and CDR2 (germline): SGHTA, FQGNSA. Germline trimming cut 5 bases from V and 2 bases from J; bases unmatched to any gene: 6. The CDR3 is 16 residues long. This CDR3 is CASSQPTSGNTGELFF. The DNA of the CDR3 is TGTGCCAGCAGCCAGCCGACTAGCGGCAACACCGGGGAGCTGTTTTTT. The full variable domain, its missing parts supplied by reference TRBV7-2 and TRBJ2-2, is GAGVSQSPSNKVTEKGKDVELRCDPISGHTALYWYRQSLGQGLEFLIYFQGNSAPDKSGLPSDRFSAERTGGSVSTLTIQRTQQEDSAVYLCASSQPTSGNTGELFFGEGSRLTVL.

This clonotype was counted between two and nine times. The chain joins TRBV12-3 or TRBV12-4 to TRBJ2-3; D not certain. This CDR3 has 12 amino acids. V lost 10 bases, J lost 4 bases, and 12 bases lay in between. CDR3 sequence (DNA): TGTGCCACTTCGGCGTCCCCAGATACGCAGTATTTT. This sequence encodes CATSASPDTQYF.

The gene calls are TRBV11-2 and TRBJ1-2, with 7 bases fitting TRBD1. Per the germline V gene, CDR1 is SGHAT and CDR2 is FQNNGV. CDR3 length equals 16 residues. The trim removed 0 bases at V and 4 bases at J, leaving 8 bases unmatched. The CDR3 region is CASSLDGQATSYGYTF. CDR3 sequence (DNA): TGTGCCAGCAGCTTAGATGGACAGGCGACTAGCTATGGCTACACCTTC.

This clonotype was counted ten times or more. The chain links TRBV12-3 or TRBV12-4 to TRBJ2-2; D is possibly TRBD2 (6 bases). The CDR3 has 14 residues. With 5 bases removed from V and 3 bases from J, the gap between germline ends came to 10 bases. The CDR3 protein is CASSPGLYTGELFF. DNA for the CDR3: TGTGCCAGCAGTCCGGGACTGTACACCGGGGAGCTGTTTTTT.

V usage is TRBV24-1 and J usage is TRBJ2-1, with D perhaps TRBD2 (6 bases). Between the trimmed V and J ends, which lost 5 bases and 3 bases, there was a span of 10 bases. The CDR3 has 14 residues. Germline V CDR1 and CDR2: KGHDR, SFDVKD. The CDR3, as DNA: TGTGCCACCAGTGGCAGGGACTTCTACAATGAGCAGTTCTTC. Translation gives CATSGRDFYNEQFF.

This clonotype was seen repeatedly, ten times or more. This chain connects TRBV12-3 or TRBV12-4 to TRBJ1-1, with TRBD1 matching 7 bases. The V and J ends lost 7 bases and 1 base, in that order; junction bases with no gene match: 3. This CDR3 contains 13 residues. CDR3 in DNA: TGTGCCAGCAACAGGGGTTGGAACACTGAAGCTTTCTTT. It codes for CASNRGWNTEAFF.

On this clonotype itself: This may be a read error: a much more frequent sequence differs by one nucleotide. The rearrangement links TRBV7-8 to TRBJ1-1; D is unclear. CDR3 size: 13 residues. Germline V gene lookup returns CDR1 SGHVS and CDR2 FQNEAQ. The CDR3 DNA reads as TGTGCCAGCAGCTTAATTCCGAACACTGAAGCTCTCTTT. This translates into CASSLIPNTEALF.

The chain uses TRBV7-2 and TRBJ2-3; perhaps TRBD1 as D (5 bases). Germline CDR1 reads SGHTA; CDR2 reads FQGNSA. Trimming took 5 bases from V and 1 from J, leaving 13 bases between them. This CDR3 has 15 residues. Here the CDR3 DNA reads TGTGCCAGCAGCCTCGTCAGGGTTGGCACAGATACGCAGTATTTT. Translated, it gives CASSLVRVGTDTQYF.

This sequence joins TRBV7-9 and TRBJ1-2; D gene uncertain. The V and J ends lost 5 bases and 6 bases respectively, with 13 bases between them. CDR1 SEHNR and CDR2 FQNEAQ come from the germline V gene (reference sequence). This CDR3 is 13 amino acids long. The CDR3 sequence is CASSPDAGNGYTF. Written as DNA, the CDR3 is TGTGCCAGCAGCCCTGACGCCGGGAATGGCTACACCTTC.

The chain uses TRBV19 and TRBJ2-2, with D unclear. The germline V gene encodes CDR1 LNHDA and CDR2 SQIVND (reference sequence). This CDR3 contains 11 residues. V gave up 10 bases and J gave up 7 bases, with 10 bases separating them. The CDR3 spells CATSPGGELFF. CDR3 DNA sequence: TGTGCCACCAGTCCCGGCGGGGAGCTGTTTTTT. Together with reference TRBV19 and TRBJ2-2, the CDR3 gives the full variable domain: DGGITQSPKYLFRKEGQNVTLSCEQNLNHDAMYWYRQDPGQGLRLIYYSQIVNDFQKGDIAEGYSVSREKKESFPLTVTSAQKNPTAFYLCATSPGGELFFGEGSRLTVL.

CDR3 DNA sequence: TGTGCCAGCACCAACCAGAGGACAGGTCACACTGAAGCTTTCTTT. The encoded protein is CASTNQRTGHTEAFF. The V call is TRBV7-9, the J call TRBJ1-1; 7 bases are shared with TRBD1. CDR1 is SEHNR, CDR2 FQNEAQ, per germline (reference sequence). CDR3 length: 15 amino acids. With V trimmed by 7 bases and J by 3 bases, 11 bases remained unmatched.

The chain couples TRBV12-3 or TRBV12-4 to TRBJ1-1, with 8 bases that match TRBD1. This CDR3 has 15 residues. Germline trimming cut 6 bases from V and 0 bases from J; bases unmatched to any gene: 6. The CDR3 bases are TGTGCCAGCAGGGGAGACAGGGGCATGAACACTGAAGCTTTCTTT. It yields the protein CASRGDRGMNTEAFF.

The chain has TRBV6-2 or TRBV6-3 and TRBJ2-1; 9 nucleotides align to TRBD2. The V and J ends lost 5 bases and 1 base, in that order; junction bases with no gene match: 9. Germline V gives CDR1 MNHEY, CDR2 SVGEGT. This CDR3 contains 17 residues. The CDR3, as DNA: TGTGCCAGCAGTGCCTTTAGCGGGGGAGCTTCCTACAATGAGCAGTTCTTC. Protein: CASSAFSGGASYNEQFF.

The chain joins TRBV29-1 to TRBJ1-1; D not certain. Germline V gene data show CDR1 as SQVTM and CDR2 as ANQGSEA. The CDR3 sequence is 13 residues long. Trimming removed 6 bases at V and 6 bases at J, with 17 bases between. The CDR3 spells CSVTGISDAEAFF. In nucleotides, the CDR3 is TGCAGCGTGACCGGGATCTCAGACGCTGAAGCTTTCTTT.

In its sample, this clonotype was seen a few times. The chain employs TRBV2 and TRBJ2-5; D perhaps matches TRBD1 (6 bases). The CDR3 is 14 residues long. The ends were cut back, 7 bases at V and 7 bases at J, with 19 bases in the middle. Germline assignment: CDR1 SNHLY and CDR2 FYNNEI. The CDR3 spells CASIRQAPSGTQYF. The CDR3 region has the DNA TGTGCCAGCATTAGACAGGCTCCTTCGGGGACCCAGTACTTC.

This clonotype was counted a few times. This chain uses TRBV20-1 with TRBJ1-5; 7 nucleotides match TRBD1. The trim removed 0 bases at V and 6 bases at J, leaving 5 bases unmatched. The CDR3 runs to 14 residues. Germline CDR1 and CDR2: DFQATT and SNEGSKA (reference sequence). CDR3 nucleotide sequence: TGCAGTGCTAGAGACGACAGGGATGGTCAGCCCCAGCATTTT. Residues: CSARDDRDGQPQHF.

V usage is TRBV6-2 or TRBV6-3 and J usage is TRBJ2-1; 10 bases align to TRBD2. V shed 5 bases and J 1 base; nucleotides not matched to a gene: 5. The V gene's germline CDR1 is MNHEY and CDR2 SVGEGT. The CDR3 covers 16 residues. Here the CDR3 reads CASSQLAGLSYNEQFF. The DNA for the CDR3 is TGTGCCAGCAGTCAACTAGCGGGGCTTTCCTACAATGAGCAGTTCTTC.

In its sample, this clonotype was seen a few times. This chain connects TRBV6-5 to TRBJ1-1; D might be TRBD1 (6 bases). The length of the CDR3 is 15 residues. From germline, CDR1 is MNHEY and CDR2 SVGAGI. Trimming shortened V by 2 bases and J by 3 bases, and 13 bases separated the two germline ends. CDR3: CASSYRREGDTEAFF. CDR3 nucleotide sequence: TGTGCCAGCAGTTACCGTCGCGAGGGGGACACTGAAGCTTTCTTT.

The rearrangement joins TRBV7-9 to TRBJ1-5; a weak D match, TRBD1 (5 bases). Germline CDR1 SEHNR, CDR2 FQNEAQ (reference sequence). The CDR3 extends over 15 amino acids. V was trimmed by 5 bases and J by 6 bases, leaving 17 bases between them. The CDR3, as DNA: TGTGCCAGCAGCCCTATGGGGCAGGGTGGTCAGCCCCAGCATTTT. It translates to CASSPMGQGGQPQHF.

The V call is TRBV7-8, the J call TRBJ1-5; D uncertain. The V end lost 1 base, the J end lost 8 bases, and 15 bases lay between the germline ends. This CDR3 has 15 residues. In germline, CDR1 is SGHVS, CDR2 FQNEAQ. CDR3 bases: TGTGCCAGCAGCTTAGGTCAGGCGCGAAGGGAGCCCCAGCATTTT. It codes for CASSLGQARREPQHF.

This clonotype has just a few counts. J is TRBJ2-3 and V is TRBV5-1; D is perhaps TRBD1 (5 bases). This CDR3 region has 16 residues. The germline V gene has CDR1 SGHRS and CDR2 YFSETQ. With 1 base removed from V and 0 bases from J, the gap between germline ends came to 12 bases. The CDR3 DNA sequence: TGCGCCAGCAGCTTGAATACAGGTTCTAGCACAGATACGCAGTATTTT. It is translated as CASSLNTGSSTDTQYF.

V is TRBV2 and J is TRBJ1-1; the D gene is possibly TRBD1 (5 bases). This CDR3 spans 11 amino acids. The V end was cut by 10 bases, the J end by 1 base, with 7 bases between. The germline gives CDR1 SNHLY, CDR2 FYNNEI. The CDR3 is CATGQNTEAFF. The CDR3 DNA follows: TGTGCCACCGGACAGAACACTGAAGCTTTCTTT.

This rearrangement joins TRBV4-2 to TRBJ2-7; D possibly corresponds to TRBD1 (6 bases). The CDR3 has 14 residues. Trimming took 3 bases from V and 2 from J, leaving 11 bases between them. Germline CDR1 is LGHNA and CDR2 is YNFKEQ. The chain's CDR3 is CASSHPGTPYEQYF. CDR3 nucleotide sequence: TGTGCCAGCAGCCACCCCGGGACACCCTACGAGCAGTACTTC.